This is a list of T cell receptor beta chains from one sample in a study of blood T cell repertoires in COVID-19. Profiled with immunoSEQ multiplex PCR; TCRdb holds only in-frame clones, not every one. The repertoire holds roughly 330,000 clones, with about 83% as singletons. Sample: peripheral blood. These receptors all come from a woman aged 45-65 years with acute or convalescent COVID-19. The CDR3 runs from the conserved cysteine through the conserved F or W. Fields, in order: V gene, D gene, clone size, J gene, CDR3 protein, CDR3 DNA. A D gene is named only where the DNA matches it firmly. Clone sizes are given selectively: once, few, many, or a class where the clone is expanded.

TRBV7-2	TRBD1	once	TRBJ1-2	CASSTRDRNYGYTF	TGTGCCAGCAGCACACGGGACAGGAACTATGGCTACACCTTC
TRBV6-6	-	-	TRBJ1-6	CASGIYNSPLHF	TGTGCATCAGGGATCTATAATTCACCCCTCCACTTT
TRBV1	-	-	TRBJ2-7	CTSSQGGGRASYEQYF	TGCACCAGCAGCCAAGGGGGCGGGAGGGCCTCCTACGAGCAGTACTTC
TRBV2	-	-	TRBJ2-1	CASSEKAAAYNEQFF	TGTGCCAGCAGTGAGAAAGCGGCTGCCTACAATGAGCAGTTCTTC
TRBV6-6	TRBD1	-	TRBJ2-3	CASSSFRGKGTDTQYF	TGTGCCAGCAGTTCCTTCAGGGGGAAAGGCACAGATACGCAGTATTTT
TRBV4-2	-	-	TRBJ2-1	CASSQETRLSSYNEQFF	TGTGCCAGCAGCCAAGAAACTAGACTAAGCTCCTACAATGAGCAGTTCTTC
TRBV5-1	-	-	TRBJ2-3	CASKTINFATDTQYF	TGCGCCAGCAAGACAATCAACTTCGCCACAGATACGCAGTATTTT
TRBV21-1	-	-	TRBJ2-1	CASSGPTSVSSYNEQFF	TGTGCCAGCAGCGGGCCAACTAGCGTCAGCTCCTACAATGAGCAGTTCTTC
TRBV6-1	-	-	TRBJ2-4	CASSALGGANIQYF	TGTGCCAGCAGTGCCCTAGGGGGGGCTAACATTCAGTACTTC
TRBV6-1	-	-	TRBJ1-6	CASSENRVGNSPLHF	TGTGCCAGCAGTGAAAACAGGGTGGGAAATTCACCCCTCCACTTT
TRBV3-1/TRBV3-2	-	once	TRBJ2-1	CASSVRLVTAGEQFF	TGTGCCAGCAGCGTACGACTAGTTACGGCCGGTGAGCAGTTCTTC
TRBV2	-	-	TRBJ2-7	CASHFTPYEQYF	TGTGCCAGCCATTTTACTCCTTACGAGCAGTACTTC
TRBV19	TRBD1	once	TRBJ1-5	CASRGRQGLLSNQPQHF	TGTGCCAGTAGGGGACGACAGGGTTTACTTAGCAATCAGCCCCAGCATTTT
TRBV5-1	TRBD1	-	TRBJ2-7	CASSLATNSKGQGTSYEQYF	TGCGCCAGCAGCTTGGCCACCAATTCGAAAGGACAGGGGACATCCTACGAGCAGTACTTC
TRBV10-2	-	-	TRBJ2-5	CASSWTEKETQYF	TGCGCCAGCAGTTGGACAGAAAAAGAGACCCAGTACTTC
TRBV6-2/TRBV6-3	-	-	TRBJ2-3	CASSQTADTQYF	TGTGCCAGCAGTCAGACAGCAGATACGCAGTATTTT
TRBV2	-	once	TRBJ2-5	CASSSTHRVGETQYF	TGTGCCAGCAGTTCTACCCACCGGGTCGGAGAGACCCAGTACTTC
TRBV2	-	-	TRBJ2-3	CASSESGDTQYF	TGTGCCAGCAGTGAATCGGGAGATACGCAGTATTTT
TRBV7-2	-	-	TRBJ2-3	CASSLDSGPDTQYF	TGTGCCAGCAGCTTAGATAGCGGTCCAGATACGCAGTATTTT
TRBV11-1	-	-	TRBJ2-3	CASSLAPGSDTQYF	TGTGCCAGCAGCTTAGCGCCCGGGTCGGATACGCAGTATTTT
TRBV4-1	TRBD1	once	TRBJ1-3	CASSQDGDSSGNTIYF	TGCGCCAGCAGCCAAGATGGGGACAGCTCTGGAAACACCATATATTTT
TRBV6-5	-	-	TRBJ2-2	CASRPGLVDTGELFF	TGTGCCAGCAGACCCGGACTCGTCGACACCGGGGAGCTGTTTTTT
TRBV2	TRBD1	-	TRBJ2-3	CASSRGQSTDTQYF	TGTGCCAGCAGTAGGGGACAGAGCACAGATACGCAGTATTTT
TRBV4-3	-	once	TRBJ2-5	CASSQLGLGETQYF	TGCGCCAGCAGCCAATTGGGGCTGGGGGAGACCCAGTACTTC
TRBV29-1	-	-	TRBJ1-1	CSVEDPGLWAFF	TGCAGCGTTGAAGATCCCGGGTTATGGGCTTTCTTT
TRBV30	TRBD1	-	TRBJ1-2	CASSKGARMKFYGYTF	TGTGCCAGTTCAAAGGGGGCGCGAATGAAATTCTATGGCTACACCTTC
TRBV7-2	TRBD1	-	TRBJ2-1	CASSLYGQGVEQFF	TGTGCCAGCAGCTTATACGGACAGGGGGTAGAGCAGTTCTTC
TRBV29-1	-	few	TRBJ1-5	CSVVIPAGGNQPQHF	TGCAGCGTCGTAATACCCGCGGGGGGCAATCAGCCCCAGCATTTT